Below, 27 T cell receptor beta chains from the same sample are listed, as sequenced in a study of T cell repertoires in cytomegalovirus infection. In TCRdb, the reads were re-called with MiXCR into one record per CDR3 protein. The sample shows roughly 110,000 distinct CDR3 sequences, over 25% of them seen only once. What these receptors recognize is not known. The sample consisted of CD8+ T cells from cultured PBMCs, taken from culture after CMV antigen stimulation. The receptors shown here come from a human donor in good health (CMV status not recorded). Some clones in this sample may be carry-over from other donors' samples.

The chain's CDR3 is CASAEGSGANVLTF. In DNA form, the CDR3 reads TGTGCCAGCGCCGAGGGGTCCGGGGCCAACGTCCTGACTTTC. The rearrangement joins TRBV7-4 to TRBJ2-6; possibly TRBD1 or TRBD2 for D (5 bases each). The ends were cut back, 8 bases at V and 4 bases at J, with 12 bases in the middle. The CDR3 is 14 residues long. CDR1 and CDR2 (germline): SGHVT, SQSDAQ.

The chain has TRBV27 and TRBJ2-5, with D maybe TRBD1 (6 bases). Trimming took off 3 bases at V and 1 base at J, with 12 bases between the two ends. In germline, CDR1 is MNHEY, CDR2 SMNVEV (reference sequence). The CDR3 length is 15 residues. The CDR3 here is CASSFEQGSQETQYF. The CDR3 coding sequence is TGTGCCAGCAGTTTCGAACAGGGAAGCCAAGAGACCCAGTACTTC.

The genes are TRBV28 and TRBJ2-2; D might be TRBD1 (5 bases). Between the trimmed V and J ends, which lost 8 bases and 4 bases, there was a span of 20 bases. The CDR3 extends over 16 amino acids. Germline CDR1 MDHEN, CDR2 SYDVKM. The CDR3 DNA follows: TGTGCCAGCTCTATTGGTGGTAGGGGTTTCACCGGGGAGCTGTTTTTT. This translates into CASSIGGRGFTGELFF. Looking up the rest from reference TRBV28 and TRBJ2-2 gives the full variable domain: DVKVTQSSRYLVKRTGEKVFLECVQDMDHENMFWYRQDPGLGLRLIYFSYDVKMKEKGDIPEGYSVSREKKERFSLILESASTNQTSMYLCASSIGGRGFTGELFFGEGSRLTVL.

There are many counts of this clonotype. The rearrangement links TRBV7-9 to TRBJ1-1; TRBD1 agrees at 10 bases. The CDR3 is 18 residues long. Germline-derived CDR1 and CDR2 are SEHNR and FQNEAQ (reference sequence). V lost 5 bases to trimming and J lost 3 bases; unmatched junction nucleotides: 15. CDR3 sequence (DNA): TGTGCCAGCAGCCTACACGCTCAGACAGGGGGCGGGGACACTGAAGCTTTCTTT. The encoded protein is CASSLHAQTGGGDTEAFF.

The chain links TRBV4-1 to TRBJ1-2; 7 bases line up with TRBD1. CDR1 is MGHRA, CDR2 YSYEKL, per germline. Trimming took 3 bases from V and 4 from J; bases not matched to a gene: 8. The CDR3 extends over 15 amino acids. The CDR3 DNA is TGCGCCAGCAGCCACCCTGCCGGGACAGTCTATGGCTACACCTTC. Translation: CASSHPAGTVYGYTF.

Written as DNA, the CDR3 is TGTGCCAGCAGTTTATCTAGGACAGGGATCGAGCAGTACTTC. It codes for CASSLSRTGIEQYF. V usage is TRBV27 and J usage is TRBJ2-7; TRBD1 matches at 8 bases. The V gene end was trimmed by 0 bases and the J gene end by 6 bases; junction bases not matched to a gene: 4. This CDR3 is built from 14 residues. CDR1 is MNHEY, CDR2 SMNVEV, per germline (reference sequence).

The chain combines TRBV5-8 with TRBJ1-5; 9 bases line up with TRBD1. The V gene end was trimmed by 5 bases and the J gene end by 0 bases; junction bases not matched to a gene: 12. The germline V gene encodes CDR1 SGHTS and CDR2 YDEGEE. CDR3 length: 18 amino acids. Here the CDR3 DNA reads TGTGCCAGCAGATATCCGGGACAGGGCCCGTATAGCAATCAGCCCCAGCATTTT. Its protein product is CASRYPGQGPYSNQPQHF.

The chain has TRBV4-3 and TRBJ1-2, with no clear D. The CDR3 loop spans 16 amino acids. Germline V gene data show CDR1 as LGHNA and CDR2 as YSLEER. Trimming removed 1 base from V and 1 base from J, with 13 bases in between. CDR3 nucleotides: TGCGCCAGCAGCCAAGCAGAACGGCCCCATAACTATGGCTACACCTTC. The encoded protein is CASSQAERPHNYGYTF.

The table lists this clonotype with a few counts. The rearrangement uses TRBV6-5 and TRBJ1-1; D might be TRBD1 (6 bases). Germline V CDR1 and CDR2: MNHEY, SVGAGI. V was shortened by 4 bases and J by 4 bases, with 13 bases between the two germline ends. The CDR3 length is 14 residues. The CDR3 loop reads CASSFTQGVTEAFF. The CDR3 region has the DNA TGTGCCAGCAGTTTCACACAGGGAGTCACTGAAGCTTTCTTT.

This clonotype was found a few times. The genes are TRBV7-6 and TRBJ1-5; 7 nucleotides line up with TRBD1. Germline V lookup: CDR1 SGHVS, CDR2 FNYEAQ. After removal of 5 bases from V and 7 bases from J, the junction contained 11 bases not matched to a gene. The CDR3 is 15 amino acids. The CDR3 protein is CASSAWTGRGQPQHF. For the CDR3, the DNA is TGTGCCAGCAGCGCCTGGACAGGCCGAGGGCAGCCCCAGCATTTT.

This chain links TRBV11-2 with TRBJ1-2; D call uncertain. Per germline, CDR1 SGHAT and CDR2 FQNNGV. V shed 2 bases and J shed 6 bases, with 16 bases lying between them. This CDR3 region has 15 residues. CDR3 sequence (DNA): TGTGCCAGCAGCTTAATCTCACCACGAAGGGATGGCTACACCTTC. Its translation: CASSLISPRRDGYTF.

The CDR3: CASSYIWGSRTDTQYF. In nucleotides, the CDR3 is TGTGCCAGCAGTTACATTTGGGGGAGTCGCACAGATACGCAGTATTTT. The chain links TRBV6-6 to TRBJ2-3, with D perhaps TRBD1 or TRBD2 (5 bases each). Per germline, CDR1 MNHNY and CDR2 SVGAGI (reference sequence). Trimming shortened V by 2 bases and J by 1 base, and 13 bases separated the two germline ends. The CDR3 covers 16 residues.

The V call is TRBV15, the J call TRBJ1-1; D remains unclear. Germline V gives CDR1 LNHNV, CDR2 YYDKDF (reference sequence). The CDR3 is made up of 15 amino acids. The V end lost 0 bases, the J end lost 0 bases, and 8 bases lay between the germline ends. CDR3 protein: CATSRDATLNTEAFF. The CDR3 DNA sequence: TGTGCCACCAGCAGAGATGCCACTTTGAACACTGAAGCTTTCTTT.

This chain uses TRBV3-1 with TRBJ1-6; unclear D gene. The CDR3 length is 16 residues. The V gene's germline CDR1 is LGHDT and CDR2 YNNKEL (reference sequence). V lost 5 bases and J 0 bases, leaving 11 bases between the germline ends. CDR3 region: CASSRTQNSYNSPLHF. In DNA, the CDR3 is TGTGCCAGCAGCAGGACCCAAAACTCCTATAATTCACCCCTCCACTTT.

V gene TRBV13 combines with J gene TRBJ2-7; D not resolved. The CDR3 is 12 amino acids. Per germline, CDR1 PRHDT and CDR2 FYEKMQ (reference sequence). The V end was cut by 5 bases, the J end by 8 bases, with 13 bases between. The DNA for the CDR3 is TGTGCCAGCAGCCCCGGATCGGATAAGCAGTACTTC. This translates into CASSPGSDKQYF.

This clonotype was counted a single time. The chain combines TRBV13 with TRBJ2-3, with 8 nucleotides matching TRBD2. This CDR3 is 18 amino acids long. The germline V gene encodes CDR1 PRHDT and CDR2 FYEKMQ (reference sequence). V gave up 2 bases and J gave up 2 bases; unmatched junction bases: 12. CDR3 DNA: TGTGCCAGCAGCTTACGGGCGAGAGCGGGGGCCCCCACAGATACGCAGTATTTT. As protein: CASSLRARAGAPTDTQYF.

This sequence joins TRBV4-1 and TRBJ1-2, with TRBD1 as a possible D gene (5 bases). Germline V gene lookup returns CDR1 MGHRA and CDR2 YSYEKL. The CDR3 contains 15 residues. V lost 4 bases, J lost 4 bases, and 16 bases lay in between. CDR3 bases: TGCGCCAGCAGCCCCCGGTCTGAAAGGGGCTATGGCTACACCTTC. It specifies CASSPRSERGYGYTF.

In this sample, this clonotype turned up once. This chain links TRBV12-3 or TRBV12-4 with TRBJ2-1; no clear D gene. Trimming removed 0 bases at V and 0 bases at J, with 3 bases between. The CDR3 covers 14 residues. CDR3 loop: CASSLASSYNEQFF. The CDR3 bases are TGTGCCAGCAGTTTAGCCAGCTCCTACAATGAGCAGTTCTTC.

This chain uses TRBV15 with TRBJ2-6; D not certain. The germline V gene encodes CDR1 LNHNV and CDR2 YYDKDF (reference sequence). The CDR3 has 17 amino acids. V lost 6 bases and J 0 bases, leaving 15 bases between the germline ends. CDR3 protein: CATRAGDGFSGANVLTF. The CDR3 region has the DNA TGTGCCACCAGAGCTGGAGACGGTTTCTCTGGGGCCAACGTCCTGACTTTC. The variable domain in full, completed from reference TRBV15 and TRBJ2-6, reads DAMVIQNPRYQVTQFGKPVTLSCSQTLNHNVMYWYQQKSSQAPKLLFHYYDKDFNNEADTPDNFQSRRPNTSFCFLDIRSPGLGDTAMYLCATRAGDGFSGANVLTFGAGSRLTVL.

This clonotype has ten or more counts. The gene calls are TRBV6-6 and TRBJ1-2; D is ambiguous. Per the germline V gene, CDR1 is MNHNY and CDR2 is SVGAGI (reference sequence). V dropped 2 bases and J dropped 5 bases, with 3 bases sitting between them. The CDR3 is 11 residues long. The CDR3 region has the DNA TGTGCCAGCAGTTACGGTTATGGCTACACCTTC. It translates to CASSYGYGYTF.

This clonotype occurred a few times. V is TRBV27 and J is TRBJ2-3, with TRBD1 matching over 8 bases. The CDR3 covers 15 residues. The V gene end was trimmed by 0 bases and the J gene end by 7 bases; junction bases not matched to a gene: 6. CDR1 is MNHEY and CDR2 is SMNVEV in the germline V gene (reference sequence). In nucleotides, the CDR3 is TGTGCCAGCAGTTTATCGATAGGACAGGGCCATACGCAGTATTTT. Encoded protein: CASSLSIGQGHTQYF.

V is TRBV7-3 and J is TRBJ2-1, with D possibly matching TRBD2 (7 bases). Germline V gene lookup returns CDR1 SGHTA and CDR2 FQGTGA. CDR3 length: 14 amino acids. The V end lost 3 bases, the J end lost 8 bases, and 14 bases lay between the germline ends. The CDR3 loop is CASSFLGGGDEQFF. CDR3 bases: TGTGCCAGCAGCTTTTTGGGAGGGGGAGATGAGCAGTTCTTC.

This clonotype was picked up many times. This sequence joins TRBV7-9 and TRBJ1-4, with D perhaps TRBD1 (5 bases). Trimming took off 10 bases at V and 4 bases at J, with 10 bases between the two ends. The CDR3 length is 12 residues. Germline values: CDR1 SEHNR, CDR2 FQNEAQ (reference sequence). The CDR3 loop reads CAIQDSNEKLFF. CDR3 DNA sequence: TGTGCCATCCAAGACAGTAATGAAAAACTGTTTTTT.

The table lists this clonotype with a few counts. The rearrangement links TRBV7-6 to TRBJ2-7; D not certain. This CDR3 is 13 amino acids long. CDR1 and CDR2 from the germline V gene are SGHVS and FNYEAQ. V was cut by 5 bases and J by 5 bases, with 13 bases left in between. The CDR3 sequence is CASSPFSGNEQYF. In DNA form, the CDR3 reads TGTGCCAGCAGCCCTTTTTCGGGCAACGAGCAGTACTTC.

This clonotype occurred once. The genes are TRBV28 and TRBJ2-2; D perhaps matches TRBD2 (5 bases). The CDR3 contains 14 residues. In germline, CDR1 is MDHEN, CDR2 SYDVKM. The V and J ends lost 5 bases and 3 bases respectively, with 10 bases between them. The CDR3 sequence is CASSTGLHTGELFF. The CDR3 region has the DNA TGTGCCAGCAGTACTGGACTTCACACCGGGGAGCTGTTTTTT.

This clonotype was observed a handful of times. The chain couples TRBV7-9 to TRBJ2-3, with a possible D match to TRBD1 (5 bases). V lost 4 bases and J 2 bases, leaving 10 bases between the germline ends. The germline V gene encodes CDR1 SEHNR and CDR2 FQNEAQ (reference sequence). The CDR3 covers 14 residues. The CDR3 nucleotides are TGTGCCAGCAGCTACCCAGGGATCACAGATACGCAGTATTTT. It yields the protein CASSYPGITDTQYF.

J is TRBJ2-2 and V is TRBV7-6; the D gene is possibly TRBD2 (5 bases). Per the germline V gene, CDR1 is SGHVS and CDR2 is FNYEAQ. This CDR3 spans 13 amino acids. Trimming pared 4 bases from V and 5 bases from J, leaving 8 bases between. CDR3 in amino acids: CASSSDWTGELFF. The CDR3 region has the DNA TGTGCCAGCAGCTCGGACTGGACCGGGGAGCTGTTTTTT.